The rows below give T cell receptor beta chains drawn from one sample of a study of T cells in Graves' hyperthyroidism and ophthalmopathy. TCRdb analysed the multiplex PCR reads with MiXCR anew, one entry per CDR3 protein. This sample has some 350,000 distinct CDR3 sequences, with approximately 19% found just once. The sample taken for sequencing was blood. Receptors originate from a woman aged 18-30 years with Graves' hyperthyroidism. Both conserved end residues are part of each CDR3. Fields, in order: D gene, V gene, clone size, J gene, CDR3 DNA, CDR3 protein. A D gene is named only where the DNA matches it firmly. Size is omitted from some rows. Given values are once, few, many or a class for expanded clones.

TRBD1,TRBV11-2,NA,TRBJ2-7,TGTGCCAGCAGCTTGCCGGACAGGGCCTACGAGCAGTACTTC,CASSLPDRAYEQYF
TRBD1,TRBV9,many,TRBJ2-2,TGTGCCAGCAGCTCCGTGTTAGGACAGGGGGCCACCGGGGAGCTGTTTTTT,CASSSVLGQGATGELFF
NA,TRBV19,many,TRBJ1-2,TGTGCCAGTAGTATTTGGGAGGACTATGGCTACACCTTC,CASSIWEDYGYTF
NA,TRBV24-1,many,TRBJ1-5,TGTGCCACCAGTCCATCTTTTTATCCAAGCTATAGCAATCAGCCCCAGCATTTT,CATSPSFYPSYSNQPQHF
NA,TRBV28,many,TRBJ1-5,TGTGCCAGCAGTACCCTTTATAATCAGCCCCAGCATTTT,CASSTLYNQPQHF
TRBD2,TRBV12-3/TRBV12-4,few,TRBJ2-1,TGTGCCAGCAGCCGACTAGCGGAGGAGTTCTTC,CASSRLAEEFF
NA,TRBV18,many,TRBJ2-7,TGTGCCAGCTCACCTGGCAGCTCCGCCTACGAGCAGTACTTC,CASSPGSSAYEQYF
NA,TRBV12-3/TRBV12-4,many,TRBJ2-5,TGTGCCAGCAGCAAACGAGAGGGGACCCAGTACTTC,CASSKREGTQYF
NA,TRBV29-1,many,TRBJ2-2,TGCAGCGTTGGCCGAACGGGGGAGCTGTTTTTT,CSVGRTGELFF
TRBD1,TRBV11-1,NA,TRBJ2-2,TGTGCCAGCAGCTGGTTCGGCGGACAGGGGGCCGGGGAGCTGTTTTTT,CASSWFGGQGAGELFF
NA,TRBV9,many,TRBJ1-3,TGTGCCAGCAGCGTAGGGCCGGGGGGAAACACCATATATTTT,CASSVGPGGNTIYF
TRBD1,TRBV10-3,many,TRBJ1-1,TGTGCCATCAGCACAGGGGACACTGAAGCTTTCTTT,CAISTGDTEAFF
TRBD1,TRBV6-5,NA,TRBJ1-1,TGTGCCAGCAGTTATCACAGGGGGGATGAAGCTTCCTTT,CASSYHRGDEASF
NA,TRBV7-8,many,TRBJ2-2,TGTGCCAGCAGCTTAGAGCACAGGGCGAACACCGGGGAGCTGTTTTTT,CASSLEHRANTGELFF
NA,TRBV27,many,TRBJ2-7,TGTGCCAGCAGTTTTGGACTACCCACCTACGAGCAGTACTTC,CASSFGLPTYEQYF
TRBD2,TRBV13,many,TRBJ2-2,TGTGCCAGCAGCTCCCTTTTTTCTGGAAGCGGGGGGGCCCGGAACACCGGGGAGCTGTTTTTT,CASSSLFSGSGGARNTGELFF
TRBD1,TRBV6-5,many,TRBJ2-7,TGTGCCAGCAGGGGGGACAGAGCCTACGAGCAGTACTTC,CASRGDRAYEQYF
NA,TRBV5-1,many,TRBJ2-7,TGCGCCAGCAGCGGGGGGACCACCTACGAGCAGTACTTC,CASSGGTTYEQYF
NA,TRBV12-3/TRBV12-4,NA,TRBJ1-2,TGTGCCAGCATAAAGGGGGGGCGGCATGGCTACACCTTC,CASIKGGRHGYTF
NA,TRBV20-1,NA,TRBJ1-1,TGCAGTGCTAGAGGGGGACTCTACACTGAAGCTTTCTTT,CSARGGLYTEAFF
NA,TRBV12-3/TRBV12-4,many,TRBJ2-7,TGTGCCAGCAGCTCTAGACACTCCGAGCAGTACTTC,CASSSRHSEQYF
NA,TRBV6-2/TRBV6-3,NA,TRBJ2-5,TGTGCCAGCAGTTATGGCAGCGCCCTGGGGGAGACCCAGTACTTC,CASSYGSALGETQYF
NA,TRBV7-8,NA,TRBJ2-5,TGTGCCAGCAGCGTCCGTCGGGGAGCGGCCCAAGAGACCAAGTACTTC,CASSVRRGAAQETKYF
NA,TRBV7-8,many,TRBJ1-5,TGTGCCAGCAGCATAACGCGGGGGGCGATAGGTCAGCCCCAGCATTTT,CASSITRGAIGQPQHF
TRBD1,TRBV2,many,TRBJ1-6,TGTGCCAGCAGTGCCGAAGGGGGCCTCTCACCCCTCCACTTT,CASSAEGGLSPLHF
NA,TRBV7-2,few,TRBJ1-3,TGTGCCAGCAGCTTAGGGCCCTCGGGGCCCGGAGGAAACACCATATATTTT,CASSLGPSGPGGNTIYF
TRBD1,TRBV2,many,TRBJ1-1,TGTGCCAGCATCACGACAGGGGCATCCACTGAAGCTTTCTTT,CASITTGASTEAFF
TRBD2,TRBV30,many,TRBJ2-4,TGTGCCTCCCAGACCGGGACTAGTTCTGGCATTCAGTACTTC,CASQTGTSSGIQYF
TRBD1,TRBV30,NA,TRBJ2-7,TGTGCCTGGCACAAGACAGGGACCGAGCAGTACTTC,CAWHKTGTEQYF
TRBD1,TRBV20-1,many,TRBJ2-5,TGCAGTGCTAGAGCCGGGACAGGCAAAGAGACCCAGTACTTC,CSARAGTGKETQYF
NA,TRBV3-1,few,TRBJ2-7,TGTGCCAGCAGCCAACGGGGAAAGTTGTCCTACGAGCAGTACTTC,CASSQRGKLSYEQYF
TRBD1,TRBV28,many,TRBJ1-5,TGTGCCAGCAGCGAGCCTAACAGGGGCCTCAATCAGCCCCAGCATTTT,CASSEPNRGLNQPQHF
TRBD1,TRBV11-2,NA,TRBJ2-5,TGTGCCAGCAGCCAGGACAGGGCCGAGGAGACCCAGTACTTC,CASSQDRAEETQYF
TRBD1,TRBV6-1,medium-sized,TRBJ1-1,TGTGCCAGCAGTGAAGCCCGGACAGGGGGGACTGAAGCTTTCTTT,CASSEARTGGTEAFF
NA,TRBV18,many,TRBJ2-6,TGTGCCAGCTCACCGCGACAGGAAGGCTGGGCCAACGTCCTGACTTTC,CASSPRQEGWANVLTF
TRBD1,TRBV7-9,many,TRBJ2-7,TGTGCCAGCAGCCTGGGACAGGCAGCCTACGAGCAGTACTTC,CASSLGQAAYEQYF
NA,TRBV10-1,many,TRBJ2-2,TGCGCCAGCAGTAGCAGGGACACCGGGGAGCTGTTTTTT,CASSSRDTGELFF
TRBD1,TRBV20-1,many,TRBJ2-5,TGCAGTGCTAGTAGGCAGGGGGTGTCGGAGACCCAGTACTTC,CSASRQGVSETQYF
NA,TRBV6-5,NA,TRBJ1-5,TGTGCCAGCAGTTACGTGGGGTTGCATCCCCAGCACTTT,CASSYVGLHPQHF
NA,TRBV27,NA,TRBJ1-2,TGTGCCAGCAGTTTATCGTATCCAGGGGCGGATGGCTACACCTTC,CASSLSYPGADGYTF
NA,TRBV6-1,NA,TRBJ2-7,TGTGCCAGCAGTCAATTACAGGGCTACGAGCAGTACTTC,CASSQLQGYEQYF
NA,TRBV5-1,NA,TRBJ2-2,TGCGCCAGCAGGGGGATTCGGGCAGGGCCATCCGTCGGGGAGCTGTTTTTT,CASRGIRAGPSVGELFF
NA,TRBV29-1,many,TRBJ1-5,TGCAGCGTTGGGAATAGCAATCAGCCCCAGCATTTT,CSVGNSNQPQHF
TRBD2,TRBV7-8,many,TRBJ2-7,TGTGCCAGCAGCCGTAGTAGCGGGGGGGTTATTACCTACGAGCAGTACTTC,CASSRSSGGVITYEQYF
NA,TRBV9,many,TRBJ1-1,TGTGCCAGCAGCGTAGACGTAACAGGGAGGTCTGAAGCTTTCTTT,CASSVDVTGRSEAFF
TRBD1,TRBV20-1,many,TRBJ2-7,TGCAGTGCCCTTTGGACAGGGGGCAACTACGAGCAGTACTTC,CSALWTGGNYEQYF